This is a list of T cell receptor beta chains from one sample in a study of shared clonotypes between healthy human individuals. Sequencing used immunoSEQ multiplex PCR; TCRdb keeps in-frame clones, though not all of them. The sample shows hundreds of thousands of clones, about 80% of them seen only once. The sample was PBMCs. These receptor sequences come from a woman aged 40 to 49 in good health. Some clones in this sample may be carry-over from other donors' samples. CDR3s include the opening cysteine and the closing phenylalanine or tryptophan. The order of the fields is V gene, J gene, clone size, D gene, CDR3 DNA, CDR3 protein. A D gene is named only where the DNA matches it firmly. Size values are once, few and many counts, or a class for expanded clones, and some rows have none.

V: TRBV4-2; J: TRBJ2-3; size: NA; D: TRBD2; DNA: TGTGCCAGCAGCCAAGATACCAGCGGGAGGGTCAGCACAGATACGCAGTATTTT; CDR3: CASSQDTSGRVSTDTQYF
V: TRBV30; J: TRBJ1-1; size: NA; D: TRBD1; DNA: TGTGCCTGGAGCGACAGGGGCGAAGCTTTCTTT; CDR3: CAWSDRGEAFF
V: TRBV30; J: TRBJ2-1; size: once; D: NA; DNA: TGTGCCTGGACCACCCTACTCATGGGCCCGGAGGGTAATGAGCAGTTCTTC; CDR3: CAWTTLLMGPEGNEQFF
V: TRBV12-1; J: TRBJ2-1; size: NA; D: NA; DNA: NA; CDR3: CASSFASGSNEQFF
V: TRBV19; J: TRBJ1-5; size: once; D: NA; DNA: TGTGCCAGTAGTCTCCAGGGTAGTCAGCCCCAGCATTTT; CDR3: CASSLQGSQPQHF
V: TRBV10-3; J: TRBJ2-6; size: NA; D: NA; DNA: TGTGCCATCAGTGGTTTCAGCTCTGGGGCCAACGTCCTGACTTTC; CDR3: CAISGFSSGANVLTF
V: TRBV11-1; J: TRBJ1-1; size: NA; D: NA; DNA: TGTGCCAGCAGCTTATATGGTCTGAACACTGAAGCTTTCTTT; CDR3: CASSLYGLNTEAFF
V: TRBV15; J: TRBJ2-2; size: many; D: TRBD1; DNA: TGTGCCACCAGCAGAGAGCCCTCCGACAGGGGGTACACCGGGGAGCTGTTTTTT; CDR3: CATSREPSDRGYTGELFF
V: TRBV7-8; J: TRBJ1-1; size: NA; D: NA; DNA: TGTGCTAGCAGCTTAGGAGGGCAGTGGTGGGCTTTCTTT; CDR3: CASSLGGQWWAFF
V: TRBV18; J: TRBJ1-1; size: once; D: NA; DNA: TGTGCCAGCTCACCCGGGACACCAAACACTGAAGCTTTCTTT; CDR3: CASSPGTPNTEAFF
V: TRBV27; J: TRBJ2-5; size: NA; D: TRBD1; DNA: TGTGCCAGCAGCCGAACCTGGGACAGATCCGAGACCCAGTACTTC; CDR3: CASSRTWDRSETQYF
V: TRBV4-2; J: TRBJ2-3; size: NA; D: TRBD2; DNA: TGTGCCAGCAGCCAAGTGAAGACTAGCGGGGGCACAGATACGCAGTATTTT; CDR3: CASSQVKTSGGTDTQYF
V: TRBV2; J: TRBJ1-1; size: few; D: NA; DNA: TGTGCCAGCAGTGAGGAAGACACTGAAGCTTTCTTT; CDR3: CASSEEDTEAFF
V: TRBV4-2; J: TRBJ1-2; size: NA; D: NA; DNA: TGTGCCAGCAGCCAAGATCAGGCAGGGTTCTATGGCTACACCTTC; CDR3: CASSQDQAGFYGYTF
V: TRBV10-2; J: TRBJ2-1; size: many; D: TRBD2; DNA: TGCGCCAGCAGTGAGCCAGGACTAGCGGGGAACAATGAGCAGTTCTTC; CDR3: CASSEPGLAGNNEQFF
V: TRBV28; J: TRBJ2-3; size: NA; D: NA; DNA: TGTGCCAGCAGTTTAGCTCGTGGGGGTTTTGATACGCAGTATTTT; CDR3: CASSLARGGFDTQYF
V: TRBV7-2; J: TRBJ1-2; size: NA; D: NA; DNA: TGTGCCAGCAGCTTAGGTATCTTCTATGGCTACACCTTC; CDR3: CASSLGIFYGYTF
V: TRBV5-1; J: TRBJ2-3; size: NA; D: NA; DNA: TGCGCCAGCAGCGCCAGTATACAGGGTGGTTGGGATACGCAGTATTTT; CDR3: CASSASIQGGWDTQYF
V: TRBV11-1; J: TRBJ2-7; size: once; D: NA; DNA: TGTGCCAGCAGCTTAGTGGGAGAACCTGGCTACGAGCAGTACTTC; CDR3: CASSLVGEPGYEQYF